This entry lists 12 T cell receptor beta chains sequenced from one sample in a study of OX40 agonist ivuxolimab in advanced cancers. The table came from immunoSEQ multiplex PCR; TCRdb's copy has only in-frame clones and leaves some out. The sample carries roughly 74,000 clones, 80% to 90% recorded once. Material: CD4+ or CD8+ T cells sorted from blood, obtained in a trial of the OX40 agonist ivuxolimab. The receptor source for this set is an adult with an advanced solid tumor such as melanoma, head and neck, liver or kidney cancer.

This chain joins TRBV5-4 and TRBJ1-3; D is unclear. CDR3 length: 13 amino acids. V was cut by 0 bases and J by 6 bases, with 7 bases left in between. Germline V gives CDR1 SGHNT, CDR2 YYREEE (reference sequence). CDR3 sequence: CASSLGRQNTIYF. CDR3 bases: TGTGCCAGCAGCTTGGGCAGACAAAACACCATATATTTT.

The chain carries TRBV29-1 and TRBJ2-7; D is tentatively TRBD1 or TRBD2 (6 bases each). Germline V gene lookup returns CDR1 SQVTM and CDR2 ANQGSEA. Trimming removed 1 base from V and 5 bases from J, with 21 bases in between. The CDR3 is 16 amino acids. The DNA of the CDR3 is TGCAGCGTTGAAGGCGCTACAGGGAGGCACTACGACGAGCAGTACTTC. Protein sequence: CSVEGATGRHYDEQYF.

The chain combines TRBV27 with TRBJ2-7; D may match TRBD1 or TRBD2 (5 bases each). V lost 5 bases and J 1 base, leaving 12 bases between the germline ends. The CDR3 spans 14 residues. Per germline, CDR1 MNHEY and CDR2 SMNVEV (reference sequence). CDR3 protein: CASSRDGPSYEQYF. CDR3 DNA: TGTGCCAGCAGTCGGGACGGACCATCCTACGAGCAGTACTTC.

The table lists this clone with a few counts. The chain carries TRBV5-1 and TRBJ2-7, with D perhaps being TRBD1 or TRBD2 (5 bases each). The germline V gene encodes CDR1 SGHRS and CDR2 YFSETQ. Trimming left V 4 bases short and J 2 bases short, with 13 bases between. The CDR3 extends over 14 amino acids. The CDR3 loop is CASSQGIGAYEQYF. The CDR3 bases are TGCGCCAGCAGCCAGGGCATCGGGGCCTACGAGCAGTACTTC.

This chain uses TRBV7-9 with TRBJ2-3; TRBD2 aligns across 8 bases. With 5 bases clipped from V and 3 bases from J, the junction kept 10 bases outside the gene matches. This CDR3 is built from 16 residues. Germline CDR1 and CDR2: SEHNR and FQNEAQ (reference sequence). CDR3 DNA: TGTGCCAGCAGCCCGAGAGCGGGAGAAGGGACAGATACGCAGTATTTT. The encoded protein is CASSPRAGEGTDTQYF.

The V call is TRBV4-1, the J call TRBJ1-5, with no clear D. This CDR3 is 13 amino acids long. Germline V gene lookup returns CDR1 MGHRA and CDR2 YSYEKL. V was shortened by 0 bases and J by 0 bases, with 0 bases between the two germline ends. The CDR3 here is CASSQDSNQPQHF. In DNA form, the CDR3 reads TGCGCCAGCAGCCAAGATAGCAATCAGCCCCAGCATTTT.

The V gene is TRBV7-9, the J gene TRBJ2-3; 13 positions match TRBD2. The trim removed 5 bases at V and 2 bases at J, leaving 4 bases unmatched. Germline values: CDR1 SEHNR, CDR2 FQNEAQ (reference sequence). The CDR3 runs to 16 residues. The CDR3 loop is CASSLTSGRPTDTQYF. CDR3 nucleotide sequence: TGTGCCAGCAGCCTGACTAGCGGGAGGCCCACAGATACGCAGTATTTT.

The rearrangement uses TRBV6-6 and TRBJ1-2; possibly TRBD1 for D (5 bases). The CDR3 extends over 13 amino acids. Trimming left V 5 bases short and J 1 base short, with 8 bases between. Germline V gene lookup returns CDR1 MNHNY and CDR2 SVGAGI (reference sequence). The CDR3 nucleotides read TGTGCCAGCAGTGAGGGGTTTAACTATGGCTACACCTTC. This sequence encodes CASSEGFNYGYTF.

The V gene is TRBV7-8, the J gene TRBJ1-6; maybe TRBD1 (6 bases). In germline, CDR1 is SGHVS, CDR2 FQNEAQ. V lost 6 bases, J lost 4 bases, and 10 bases lay in between. The CDR3 consists of 14 residues. The chain's CDR3 is CASRGDKYNSPLHF. Here the CDR3 DNA reads TGTGCCAGCAGAGGGGACAAATATAATTCACCCCTCCACTTT.

In its sample, this clone was seen a few times. The chain recombines TRBV14 with TRBJ2-1, with D perhaps given as TRBD1 or TRBD2 (5 bases each). The CDR3 spans 15 residues. CDR1 and CDR2 from the germline V gene are SGHDN and FVKESK. Between the trimmed V and J ends, which lost 4 bases and 4 bases, there was a span of 14 bases. The CDR3, as DNA: TGTGCCAGCAGCCCAATAGTCGGGACGTACAATGAGCAGTTCTTC. Protein: CASSPIVGTYNEQFF.

The CDR3 protein is CASSPGTASYEQYF. DNA for the CDR3: TGTGCCAGCTCACCGGGGACAGCGTCCTACGAGCAGTACTTC. This sequence joins TRBV18 and TRBJ2-7; TRBD1 matches 7 bases. The germline V gene has CDR1 KGHSH and CDR2 LQKENI. The CDR3 is 14 amino acids. Germline trimming cut 3 bases from V and 1 base from J; bases unmatched to any gene: 3.

The chain carries TRBV27 and TRBJ2-7; possible D gene TRBD1, 8 bases. The V end lost 5 bases, the J end lost 3 bases, and 29 bases lay between the germline ends. The CDR3 sequence is 19 residues long. Germline lookup yields CDR1 MNHEY and CDR2 SMNVEV (reference sequence). The CDR3 loop reads CASSSGTGPLGRELYEQYF. In DNA form, the CDR3 reads TGTGCCAGCAGTAGCGGGACAGGCCCACTAGGTAGGGAACTCTACGAGCAGTACTTC.